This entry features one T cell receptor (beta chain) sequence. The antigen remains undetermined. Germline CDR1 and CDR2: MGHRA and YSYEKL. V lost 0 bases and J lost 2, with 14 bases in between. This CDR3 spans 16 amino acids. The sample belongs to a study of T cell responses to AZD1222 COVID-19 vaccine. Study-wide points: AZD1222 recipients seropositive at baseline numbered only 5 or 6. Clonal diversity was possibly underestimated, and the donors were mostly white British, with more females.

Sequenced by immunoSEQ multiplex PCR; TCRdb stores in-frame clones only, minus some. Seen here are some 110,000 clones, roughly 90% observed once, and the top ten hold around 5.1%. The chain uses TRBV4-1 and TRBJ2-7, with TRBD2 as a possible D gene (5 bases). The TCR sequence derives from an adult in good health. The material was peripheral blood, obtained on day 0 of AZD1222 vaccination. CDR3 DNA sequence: TGCGCCAGCAGCCAAGATGCCCGGGAAGGAACCTACGAGCAGTACTTC. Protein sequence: CASSQDAREGTYEQYF.